This T cell receptor beta chain was sequenced during a study (dated by TCRdb to the mid-2010s). From cysteine to phenylalanine, the CDR3 is 15 amino acids long. Solely the CDR3 DNA is kept, with 45 bases framed from the first base. According to the germline V gene, CDR1 reads LGHNA and CDR2 reads YSLEER. At the junction V is shortened by 0 bases and J by 7 bases; bases outside the gene matches: 5. Libraries were built with RT-PCR. Sequencing took place on an Illumina MiSeq. The public reads were reanalyzed by TCRdb: fastp trimming at Q25, MiXCR alignment, in-frame beta chains only. When rows share a CDR3 protein, they turn into one entry using the most common DNA and genes. Present in this sample are about 680,000 distinct CDR3 sequences, 12% to 15% of which were seen just once. Roughly 3.6% of the sample is held by the ten biggest clonotypes. A few counts support this clonotype. The antigen it binds to is not known. Per-base quality was not reported, and no clone a single base away is much larger than it.

The chain is assembled from TRBV4-3 and TRBJ1-2; 10 central bases correspond to TRBD1. Sequences were obtained from memory CD4+ T cells from blood. This sequence originates from a female donor in good health, serving as a healthy control. The CDR3 reads CASSQEWTGGSGYTF. DNA sequence: TGCGCCAGCAGCCAAGAATGGACAGGGGGGTCTGGCTACACCTTC.